This TCR beta chain is from a study of blood T cell repertoires in COVID-19. Turning to the study itself: Sites in the United States, Italy and Spain provided acute and convalescent COVID-19 samples. From T cells, B-cell-depleted T cells, or PBMCs came the material, which was cDNA or gDNA.

With 5 bases clipped from V and 2 bases from J, the junction kept 9 bases outside the gene matches. CDR1 and CDR2 (germline): LNHNV, YYDKDF (reference sequence). The CDR3 length is 16 residues. As handled by the study authors: Reference gene primer amplification gave estimated nucleated cell counts. The data were produced by immunoSEQ multiplex PCR, yet TCRdb's version contains in-frame clones alone and is incomplete. Clone size and V and J calls were adopted from that table, with D and trimming inferred from the DNA. The sample shows approximately 250,000 clones, just under 85% of them seen only once. Participant-given clinical history determined each cohort assignment.

Sequencing used PBMCs or T cells enriched from blood (not recorded which). The rearrangement uses TRBV15 and TRBJ2-3; TRBD1 aligns across 8 bases. The TCR was taken from a middle-aged man who had recovered from COVID-19. The DNA of the CDR3 is TGTGCCACCAGCCGCTCGGGACAGGTATACACAGATACGCAGTATTTT. Encoded protein: CATSRSGQVYTDTQYF.